What follows describes a single TCR beta chain. This record comes from a study of T cell changes during pregnancy in multiple sclerosis. Assay used: immunoSEQ multiplex PCR; TCRdb lists only in-frame clones, some missing. The data contain some 60,000 clones, around 93% of them singletons. The germline V and J ends were trimmed by 5 bases and 8 bases, with 12 bases remaining between them. The CDR3 contains 13 residues. The germline CDR1 and CDR2 sequences are SEHNR and FQNEAQ (reference sequence). The material was peripheral blood, obtained after pregnancy. The gene calls are TRBV7-9 and TRBJ1-4, with D possibly TRBD1 on 6 matching bases. The clonotype originates from a female donor with multiple sclerosis, enrolled in a pregnancy study. The DNA for the CDR3 is TGTGCCAGCAGCCAGGGGTTGGGGGAAAAACTGTTTTTT. Protein sequence: CASSQGLGEKLFF.